This paragraph covers one T cell receptor (beta chain) sequence. This sample is part of a study of blood T cell repertoires in COVID-19. Sequencing was performed with immunoSEQ multiplex PCR; in TCRdb, only in-frame clones are kept and a portion is missing. The data contain 20,000 or so clones, 65% to 90% of them seen just once; the ten biggest clones take up around 17%. The TCR was taken from a human donor with acute or convalescent COVID-19. The donor label of this sample is uncertain. Input material: peripheral blood.

The CDR3 spells CASSPLGVLPNYGYTF. CDR3 DNA sequence: TGTGCCAGTAGCCCCCTCGGGGTACTTCCTAACTATGGCTACACCTTC. This chain joins TRBV19 and TRBJ1-2; D remains ambiguous. The CDR3 runs to 16 residues. CDR1 and CDR2 from the germline V gene are LNHDA and SQIVND (reference sequence). V was trimmed by 6 bases and J by 0 bases, leaving 17 bases between them. Filled out from reference TRBV19 and TRBJ1-2, the complete variable domain reads DGGITQSPKYLFRKEGQNVTLSCEQNLNHDAMYWYRQDPGQGLRLIYYSQIVNDFQKGDIAEGYSVSREKKESFPLTVTSAQKNPTAFYLCASSPLGVLPNYGYTFGSGTRLTVV.